This section outlines one TCR beta chain sequence together with its context. As yet, its antigen is unknown. This entry comes from a study of OX40 agonist ivuxolimab in advanced cancers. About the research overall: Ivuxolimab, which is an agonistic anti-OX40 (CD134) antibody, was administered to the patients. Study results and caveats: CD4+ T cells averaged fewer expanded clones than CD8+ T cells.

The repertoire was sequenced with immunoSEQ multiplex PCR; TCRdb's copy has only in-frame clones and lacks some. The repertoire has around 75,000 clones, roughly nine tenths of them found once; the top ten carry approximately 2.4%. Patients were ruled out by autoimmune disease history or systemic immunosuppression. This CDR3 region has 19 residues. J was trimmed by 0 bases and V by 2 bases; bases with no gene match: 17. Germline values: CDR1 SQVTM, CDR2 ANQGSEA. This sequence joins TRBV29-1 and TRBJ2-3, with 7 bases fitting TRBD2. This clonotype originated in an adult with an advanced solid tumor such as melanoma, head and neck, liver or kidney cancer. Sequencing used CD4+ or CD8+ T cells sorted from blood, obtained in a trial of the OX40 agonist ivuxolimab. The CDR3, as DNA: TGCAGCGTTGAAAGGTTTGCTAGCGGCACAAAATCTAGCACAGATACGCAGTATTTT. This gives the protein CSVERFASGTKSSTDTQYF.